A selection of T cell receptor beta chains follows, all from one sample in a study of T cell responses to AZD1222 COVID-19 vaccine. Repertoires were generated with immunoSEQ multiplex PCR, while TCRdb's copy carries only in-frame clones and drops some. The repertoire consists of 70,000 or so clones, with 88% occurring once and the leading ten covering roughly 8%. Sample: peripheral blood, taken on day 0 of AZD1222 vaccination. Receptor source: an adult in good health. Each CDR3 is given with its conserved first and last residue. D genes are given only for firm matches. Expanded clones are given a class, and other clones once, few, many or no size at all.

-	-	TRBJ2-6	TRBV25-1	CASSEYSSGANVLTF	TGTGCCAGCAGTGAATATTCTTCTGGGGCCAACGTCCTGACTTTC
-	-	TRBJ1-4	TRBV28	CASRLGSDEKLFF	TGTGCCAGCAGGCTGGGCTCGGATGAAAAACTGTTTTTT
TRBD2	-	TRBJ2-1	TRBV2	CASSELAGSSYNEQFF	TGTGCCAGCAGTGAACTAGCGGGAAGCTCCTACAATGAGCAGTTCTTC
-	-	TRBJ2-1	TRBV19	CASLGGHNEQFF	TGTGCCAGTCTAGGGGGGCACAATGAGCAGTTCTTC
-	-	TRBJ1-1	TRBV5-1	CASSLGRMTEAFF	TGCGCCAGCAGCTTGGGACGTATGACTGAAGCTTTCTTT
-	-	TRBJ2-7	TRBV7-9	CASSDAQGPYEQYF	TGTGCCAGCAGCGATGCACAGGGACCCTACGAGCAGTACTTC
TRBD1	-	TRBJ1-2	TRBV5-1	CASSLDPGGGNGYTF	TGCGCCAGCAGCTTGGACCCAGGGGGCGGAAATGGCTACACCTTC
-	-	TRBJ2-1	TRBV6-6	CASSLDDEQFF	TGTGCCAGCAGTTTAGACGATGAGCAGTTCTTC
TRBD2	-	TRBJ2-7	TRBV4-2	CASSQEGGSSYEQYF	TGTGCCAGCAGCCAAGAGGGGGGGAGCTCCTACGAGCAGTACTTC
TRBD1	few	TRBJ2-7	TRBV6-2/TRBV6-3	CASSYETGGYEQYF	TGTGCCAGCAGTTACGAGACAGGGGGCTACGAGCAGTACTTC
-	-	TRBJ2-7	TRBV11-2	CASSLRQAPYEQYF	TGTGCCAGCAGCTTAAGGCAGGCCCCCTACGAGCAGTACTTC
-	-	TRBJ2-3	TRBV5-1	CASSSGVSTDTQYF	TGCGCCAGCAGCTCCGGGGTAAGCACAGATACGCAGTATTTT
-	-	TRBJ1-6	TRBV9	CASSVDSTYNSPLHF	TGTGCCAGCAGCGTAGACAGTACCTATAATTCACCCCTCCACTTT
-	-	TRBJ2-3	TRBV7-2	CASSLVGLYTDTQYF	TGTGCCAGCAGCTTGGTCGGCTTGTACACAGATACGCAGTATTTT
-	-	TRBJ1-2	TRBV6-1	CASSEANYGYTF	TGTGCCAGCAGTGAAGCTAACTATGGCTACACCTTC
-	few	TRBJ1-2	TRBV14	CASSQEGQGGYGYTF	TGTGCCAGCAGCCAAGAAGGGCAGGGTGGCTATGGCTACACCTTC
-	once	TRBJ1-5	TRBV2	CASTRVRQPQHF	TGTGCCAGCACCAGGGTGAGGCAGCCCCAGCATTTT
-	-	TRBJ1-1	TRBV10-1	CASSGPGTENTEAFF	TGCGCCAGCAGTGGACCCGGGACTGAGAACACTGAAGCTTTCTTT
-	-	TRBJ2-1	TRBV19	CASQIGEDGLYNEQFF	TGTGCCTCCCAAATCGGGGAGGATGGGTTATACAATGAGCAGTTCTTC
TRBD2	-	TRBJ2-7	TRBV27	CASGKIASGHAYEQYF	TGTGCCAGCGGAAAAATAGCTAGCGGGCATGCCTACGAGCAGTACTTC
TRBD1	-	TRBJ1-1	TRBV18	CASSPSGTGNTEAFF	TGTGCCAGCTCACCATCAGGGACAGGGAACACTGAAGCTTTCTTT
-	-	TRBJ2-7	TRBV5-4	CASSLGRANYEQYF	TGTGCCAGCAGCTTGGGCCGAGCAAATTACGAGCAGTACTTC
TRBD1	once	TRBJ2-2	TRBV27	CASSVTQGTGELFF	TGTGCCAGCAGTGTAACACAGGGGACCGGGGAGCTGTTTTTT
-	once	TRBJ2-6	TRBV27	CASSLSTASSGANVLTF	TGTGCCAGCAGTTTATCGACAGCGAGCTCTGGGGCCAACGTCCTGACTTTC
-	-	TRBJ1-1	TRBV7-9	CASTPWTVNTEAFF	TGTGCCAGCACTCCGTGGACGGTGAACACTGAAGCTTTCTTT
TRBD1	-	TRBJ1-5	TRBV19	CASSPIINPRRTGGVQPQHF	TGTGCCAGTAGCCCAATCATCAACCCACGTCGGACAGGGGGCGTTCAGCCCCAGCATTTT
TRBD2	-	TRBJ2-1	TRBV5-1	CASSLLAGGWEQFF	TGCGCCAGCAGCTTACTAGCGGGAGGATGGGAGCAGTTCTTC
TRBD2	-	TRBJ2-1	TRBV12-5	CASAPGLARYNEQFF	TGTGCTAGTGCCCCCGGACTAGCGCGTTACAATGAGCAGTTCTTC
TRBD1	-	TRBJ2-6	TRBV30	CAWTGGGPLWGANVLTF	TGTGCCTGGACAGGGGGCGGCCCACTCTGGGGGGCCAACGTCCTGACTTTC
-	-	TRBJ2-3	TRBV21-1	CASSKALTGSTDTQYF	TGTGCCAGCAGCAAAGCGCTAACCGGAAGCACAGATACGCAGTATTTT
TRBD2	-	TRBJ2-5	TRBV7-2	CASSLGSSGRLGETQYF	TGTGCCAGCAGCTTAGGTTCTAGCGGGAGATTAGGAGAGACCCAGTACTTC
-	-	TRBJ2-7	TRBV6-2/TRBV6-3	CASSYIRESIYEQYF	TGTGCCAGCAGTTACATCCGGGAGTCGATCTACGAGCAGTACTTC